Listed here is a single T cell receptor (beta chain). This sample is part of a study of resident and recirculating memory T cells in vitiligo. Study-level background: Each patient gave two lesional and two nonlesional epidermal shave biopsies, plus PBMCs.

Confetti depigmentation, marking active vitiligo, was absent in these patients. The CDR3 is 17 residues long. V dropped 4 bases and J dropped 0 bases, with 19 bases sitting between them. Per germline, CDR1 MNHNS and CDR2 SASEGT. Sequenced by immunoSEQ multiplex PCR; TCRdb stores in-frame clones only, minus some. The table lists about 42,000 clones, around 90% of them singletons. The sample consisted of blood. The source is a male donor with vitiligo. The V gene is TRBV6-1, the J gene TRBJ2-7; TRBD1 is a possible D gene (6 bases). Here the CDR3 reads CASSARGHGLSSYEQYF. CDR3 DNA sequence: TGTGCCAGCAGTGCCCGGGGACACGGACTTAGCTCCTACGAGCAGTACTTC.